A selection of T cell receptor beta chains follows, all from one sample in a study of vaccination and CD4 T cells after COVID-19. These TCRs' antigens remain unknown. TCRdb analysed the PCR reads with MiXCR anew, one entry per CDR3 protein. The data hold 20,000 to 30,000 distinct CDR3 sequences, with 35% to 50% observed a single time. The sequencing input was CD4+ T cells from blood, cultured in vitro. These receptors were obtained from a human donor who had recovered from COVID-19. Each CDR3 is given with its conserved first and last residue. A D gene is named only where the DNA matches it firmly. Part of the rows lack a size; the others show once, few, many or a class for expanded clones.

D gene | J gene | V gene | clone size | CDR3 DNA | CDR3 protein
. | TRBJ2-1 | TRBV7-2 | . | TGTGCCAGCAGCTTAGCGGTCGCGGGGTACAATGAGCAGTTCTTC | CASSLAVAGYNEQFF
. | TRBJ1-3 | TRBV6-6 | . | TGTGCCAGCAGCCCGATTGGGGGAAACACCATATATTTT | CASSPIGGNTIYF
TRBD2 | TRBJ2-3 | TRBV7-9 | few | TGTGCCAGCAGCCGAACTAGCGGGGGGTCCCACACAGATACGCAGTATTTT | CASSRTSGGSHTDTQYF
. | TRBJ2-3 | TRBV6-5 | few | TGTGCCAGCAGTTACTCCGTCACAGGCTCCAATACGCAGTATTTT | CASSYSVTGSNTQYF
TRBD1 | TRBJ2-7 | TRBV20-1 | . | TGCAGTGCCCCGACAGGGGCCTCCTACGAGCAGTACTTC | CSAPTGASYEQYF
. | TRBJ2-4 | TRBV24-1 | once | TGTGCCACCAGTGATTGGGCCCTCGGGGGCATTCAGTACTTC | CATSDWALGGIQYF
. | TRBJ2-2 | TRBV21-1 | . | . | CASFVGAGAMNTGELFF
TRBD1 | TRBJ2-7 | TRBV28 | . | TGTGCCAGCAGTTTATCCGGGACAGAAACCTACGAGCAGTACTTC | CASSLSGTETYEQYF
. | TRBJ2-1 | TRBV7-9 | . | TGTGCCAGCAGCTTATTCGCCGCGACGGGGTTCTTC | CASSLFAATGFF
. | TRBJ2-5 | TRBV2 | . | TGTGCCAGCAGCTCGCCGGGGCTGGAGACCCAGTACTTC | CASSSPGLETQYF
TRBD2 | TRBJ2-3 | TRBV15 | . | TGTGCCACCAGCAGGGACGGACTAGCAGATACGCAGTATTTT | CATSRDGLADTQYF
. | TRBJ1-5 | TRBV5-6 | once | TGTGCCAGCAGCTTGCTTGGCCAGGGTAATCAGCCCCAGCATTTT | CASSLLGQGNQPQHF
. | TRBJ1-2 | TRBV12-3/TRBV12-4 | . | TGTGCCAGCACCTGGACAGTGGGCGCCTATGGCTACACCTTC | CASTWTVGAYGYTF
. | TRBJ2-7 | TRBV15 | few | TGTGCCACCAGCAGAGACGTCCGGCTAAATCCCTACGAGCAGTACTTC | CATSRDVRLNPYEQYF
. | TRBJ1-6 | TRBV11-2 | . | TGTGCCAGCAGCTTGATCCCGCAGGCGTTTAATTCACCCCTCCACTTT | CASSLIPQAFNSPLHF
. | TRBJ1-2 | TRBV19 | . | TGTGCCAGTAACCAGTGGGACAAGGGCTATGGCTACACCTTC | CASNQWDKGYGYTF
TRBD1 | TRBJ2-2 | TRBV5-8 | . | TGTGCCAGCAGCGGGCGGACAGGGGGGACCGGGGAGCTGTTTTTT | CASSGRTGGTGELFF
. | TRBJ2-7 | TRBV20-1 | . | TGCAGTGCTGGCCGGACAGTCGACTACGAGCAGTACTTC | CSAGRTVDYEQYF
. | TRBJ1-1 | TRBV29-1 | few | TGCAGCGTTAAACGGGGGGATGAAGCTTTCTTT | CSVKRGDEAFF
. | TRBJ2-7 | TRBV12-3/TRBV12-4 | . | TGTGCCAGCAGGCGCCACCGGGACCTCGTTGGCGAGCAGTACTTC | CASRRHRDLVGEQYF
TRBD1 | TRBJ1-5 | TRBV6-1 | few | TGTGCCAGCAGTAAGTGGACAGGGGCGTCCTCCAATCAGCCCCAGCATTTT | CASSKWTGASSNQPQHF
. | TRBJ2-7 | TRBV6-5 | . | TGTGCCAGCAGTTACGTGACAGCAGGTGGTGACGAGCAGTACTTC | CASSYVTAGGDEQYF
TRBD2 | TRBJ2-2 | TRBV7-2 | . | TGTGCCAGCAGCTTAGTTTTCTTAGCGGGAGCAACCGGGGAGCTGTTTTTT | CASSLVFLAGATGELFF
. | TRBJ2-1 | TRBV27 | . | TGTGCCAGCATGAGGCCCCCCTACAATGAGCAGTTCTTC | CASMRPPYNEQFF
TRBD1 | TRBJ2-7 | TRBV7-2 | few | TGTGCCAGCAGCCGGGGACAGGAGTTGGAGCAGTACTTC | CASSRGQELEQYF
. | TRBJ1-2 | TRBV27 | . | TGTGCCAGCAGGAATCCGCAGGGAACCGCTGGCTACACCTTC | CASRNPQGTAGYTF
. | TRBJ1-2 | TRBV19 | . | TGTGCCAGTAGTATGATGGAGAGATATGGCTACACCTTC | CASSMMERYGYTF
. | TRBJ2-3 | TRBV20-1 | few | TGCAGTGCAACCTCAGCTCCCCAGGGGTGGGATACGCAGTATTTT | CSATSAPQGWDTQYF
. | TRBJ2-1 | TRBV7-6 | few | TGTGCCAGCAGCTTAGCCTCGGGTGAGCAGTTCTTC | CASSLASGEQFF
TRBD1 | TRBJ1-1 | TRBV20-1 | few | TGCAGTGTTAGGACAGGGGAAACTGAAGCTTTCTTT | CSVRTGETEAFF
. | TRBJ1-2 | TRBV24-1 | few | TGTGCCACCAGTTCAGGGTATGGCGGCTACACCTTC | CATSSGYGGYTF
. | TRBJ2-3 | TRBV7-8 | . | TGTGCCAGCAGCTTGCTGGGTACGCAGTATTTT | CASSLLGTQYF
TRBD2 | TRBJ2-5 | TRBV7-2 | . | TGTGCCAGCAGCTTCCGACTAGCGGGGGGCAGGGAGACCCAGTACTTC | CASSFRLAGGRETQYF
. | TRBJ2-3 | TRBV4-2 | few | TGTGCCAGCAGCCCCGGGGACTCCACAGATACGCAGTATTTT | CASSPGDSTDTQYF
TRBD1 | TRBJ2-7 | TRBV7-7 | . | TGTGCCAGCAGCTTAGGGACAGGGAGGAACGAGCAGTACTTC | CASSLGTGRNEQYF
. | TRBJ2-7 | TRBV4-1 | few | TGCGCCAGCAGCCAAGATGATTCGGGGAAATGGGTCCAGTACTTC | CASSQDDSGKWVQYF
TRBD2 | TRBJ2-5 | TRBV5-1 | . | TGCGCCAGCAGCTTAGCGGGGGGCCCCCAAGAGACCCAGTACTTC | CASSLAGGPQETQYF
TRBD2 | TRBJ2-1 | TRBV19 | few | TGTGCCAGTAGGCGACTAGCGGGGGACAATGAGCAGTTCTTC | CASRRLAGDNEQFF
TRBD2 | TRBJ2-2 | TRBV20-1 | . | TGCAGTGCCGGGCGGGGGGCCGGGGAGCTGTTTTTT | CSAGRGAGELFF
. | TRBJ2-3 | TRBV20-1 | . | TGCAGTGCTATGAGGGGCCAAGGTACAGATACGCAGTATTTT | CSAMRGQGTDTQYF
. | TRBJ2-3 | TRBV4-2 | . | TGTGCCAGCAGCCAGTCCGTGAGCGATACGCAGTATTTT | CASSQSVSDTQYF
. | TRBJ2-7 | TRBV29-1 | . | TGCAGCGTTGTTCCAGGGTCCCTACGAGGGCAGTACTTC | CSVVPGSLRGQYF
. | TRBJ2-5 | TRBV6-5 | . | TGTGCCAGCAGTTATCCCGGACCCCAAGAGACCCAGTACTTC | CASSYPGPQETQYF
TRBD1 | TRBJ2-5 | TRBV20-1 | few | TGCAGTGCTAGGGCTGACAGGGGAGAGACCCAGTACTTC | CSARADRGETQYF
. | TRBJ1-1 | TRBV5-1 | . | TGCGCCAGCAGCTTGGTGGAGAAAAGGAACACTGAAGCTTTCTTT | CASSLVEKRNTEAFF
. | TRBJ2-7 | TRBV7-9 | . | TGTGCCAGCAGCCGGGACAACTACGAGCAGTACTTC | CASSRDNYEQYF
. | TRBJ2-7 | TRBV6-1 | few | TGTGCCAGCAGTCTCCACTCTGGGTCCTACGAGCAGTACTTC | CASSLHSGSYEQYF
TRBD1 | TRBJ2-3 | TRBV28 | . | TGTGCCAGCGACAGTGCAGGGGGTATGGATACGCAGTATTTT | CASDSAGGMDTQYF
TRBD1 | TRBJ2-7 | TRBV20-1 | . | TGCAGTGCTACCCGGGACAGGGGGCCCTACGAGCAGTACTTC | CSATRDRGPYEQYF
TRBD1 | TRBJ2-4 | TRBV5-4 | . | TGTGCCAGCAGCCCCCGGGACAGCAAACTAGCCAAAAACATTCAGTACTTC | CASSPRDSKLAKNIQYF
. | TRBJ2-5 | TRBV29-1 | . | TGCAGCGTCACCGGCAGGGGGGGAGAGACCCAGTACTTC | CSVTGRGGETQYF